This T cell receptor (beta chain) was documented in a study of sequential checkpoint blockade in melanoma. Study information: Randomization was 1:1 between first-line nivolumab→ipilimumab and ipilimumab→nivolumab. Maintenance nivolumab came after either treatment sequence.

Treatment described: randomized to nivolumab then ipilimumab (arm A) or the reverse (arm B). Patients had received no earlier DNA-damaging chemotherapy. Sorted cells were live CD3+CD8+, lacking CD19 and CD56, from PBMCs. This clone was found a few times. Profiled with immunoSEQ multiplex PCR; TCRdb holds only in-frame clones, not every one. The sample includes around 19,000 clones, about two thirds seen only once; the top ten take about a fifth. The sequencing used CD8+ T cells sorted from blood (inferred from file names), collected from a patient given nivolumab and ipilimumab in sequence. The sequence was obtained from a human donor with melanoma.

The CDR3 loop reads CASSKDWSTDTQYF. In DNA, the CDR3 is TGCGCCAGCAGTAAGGACTGGAGCACAGATACGCAGTATTTT. The rearrangement joins TRBV5-1 to TRBJ2-3; a possible D gene is TRBD2 (5 bases). V was shortened by 5 bases and J by 0 bases, with 10 bases between the two germline ends. The CDR3 has 14 amino acids. Germline V gene sequence: CDR1 SGHRS, CDR2 YFSETQ.